At least ten counts were recorded for the clone carrying this T cell receptor (beta chain). Its antigen remains unidentified. This sample was included in a study of response to subunit inactivated influenza vaccine. Study outcomes and limitations: The authors suggested that few new T cells are recruited per seasonal influenza vaccination.

Per the germline V gene, CDR1 is MGHDK and CDR2 is SYGVNS. This CDR3 spans 13 amino acids. V lost 4 bases, J lost 1 base, and 7 bases lay in between. TCRdb ran MiXCR on the RT-PCR reads and lists one entry per CDR3 protein. The sample lists about 300,000 distinct CDR3 sequences; roughly 22% were seen once. The sequencing used PBMCs from blood, collected less than 22 months after vaccination. The chain is built from TRBV25-1 and TRBJ1-1, with D possibly being TRBD1 (6 bases). This TCR was sampled from a man between 50 and 70 years old who received an inactivated influenza vaccine. The CDR3 protein is CASSATGNTEAFF. The CDR3 DNA reads TGTGCCAGCAGTGCGACAGGGAACACTGAAGCTTTCTTT.